This T cell receptor (beta chain) is from a study of shared T cell receptors in the human thymus. Libraries were prepared by immunoSEQ multiplex PCR; TCRdb keeps only in-frame clonotypes and omits some of them. The sample includes approximately 660,000 clones, around 87% of them seen just once. Germline V gene lookup returns CDR1 SEHNR and CDR2 FQNEAQ (reference sequence). The CDR3 runs to 16 residues. The ends lost 5 bases at V and 0 bases at J; junction bases unmatched: 5. This same sample was also taken into another study, of human thymus T cells.

Material for sequencing was thymocytes. The V and J genes are TRBV7-9 and TRBJ1-2; 11 bases match TRBD1. The TCR comes from a boy younger than two with a congenital heart defect. CDR3 residues: CASSVVGQGANYGYTF. In DNA, the CDR3 is TGTGCCAGCAGCGTTGTGGGACAGGGGGCTAACTATGGCTACACCTTC.